This TCR beta chain is drawn from a study of cytomegalovirus exposure and HLA in healthy donors. Across the study: Earlier work reported around 110 million unique TCR beta sequences from about 180 million T cells.

The study ran its PCR with 60 Vbeta and 13 Jbeta primers. Profiled with immunoSEQ multiplex PCR; TCRdb holds only in-frame clones, not every one. Among 150,000 to 200,000 clones, 70% to 80% were seen once, and the ten largest hold 14%. This CDR3 spans 15 amino acids. Deletions cut 0 bases from V and 4 bases from J, with 12 bases between. Germline lookup yields CDR1 MGHRA and CDR2 YSYEKL. With regard to this clone: Its matching antigen is unknown.

The study's findings and limits: The authors later linked a missense DCLRE1C variant to TCR beta V- and J-gene trimming.

The J gene is TRBJ1-2, the V gene TRBV4-1, with D unclear. The sequence derives from a woman aged 40 to 50 in good health and CMV-seronegative. Sequenced sample: PBMCs. The CDR3 DNA reads TGCGCCAGCAGCCAAGAGGAGGTCCGGCCCTATGGCTACACCTTC. Translating gives CASSQEEVRPYGYTF.